This T cell receptor (beta chain) was documented in a study of cytomegalovirus exposure and HLA in healthy donors. Study as a whole: Approximately 200 million T cells yielded more than 90 million unique TCR beta sequences in earlier analysis.

Study-wide points: The HLA-A and HLA-B alleles of most subjects were reportedly predicted accurately from TCR beta sequences.

Details on this clone: No antigen is known for it.

The PCR ran on 60 Vbeta and 13 Jbeta primers. Sequenced by immunoSEQ multiplex PCR; TCRdb stores in-frame clones only, minus some. The sample consists of 110,000 or so clones, over 65% of them appearing once. The V and J ends lost 0 bases and 5 bases, in that order; junction bases with no gene match: 5. The germline CDR1 and CDR2 sequences are SGHTA and FQGNSA. The CDR3 is made up of 16 amino acids. Sequenced: PBMCs. The V gene is TRBV7-2, the J gene TRBJ1-5, with 9 nucleotides matching TRBD1. The sequence came from a female donor in good health and CMV-seronegative. The CDR3 reads CASSLALDRGYQPQHF. Here the CDR3 DNA reads TGTGCCAGCAGCTTAGCGCTCGACAGGGGGTATCAGCCCCAGCATTTT.